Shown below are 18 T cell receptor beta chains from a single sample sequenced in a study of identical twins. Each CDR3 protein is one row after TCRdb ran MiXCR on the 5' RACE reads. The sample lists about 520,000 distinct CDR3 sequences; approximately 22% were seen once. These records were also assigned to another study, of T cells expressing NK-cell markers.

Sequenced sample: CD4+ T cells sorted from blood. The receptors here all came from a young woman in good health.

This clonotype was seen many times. The CDR3, as DNA: TGCGCCAGCAGCTTGGTTAGCGGAGCTTACAATGAGCAGTTCTTC. Translated: CASSLVSGAYNEQFF. J is TRBJ2-1 and V is TRBV5-1; a possible D gene is TRBD2 (6 bases). The CDR3 is made up of 15 amino acids. The germline V and J ends were trimmed by 0 bases and 4 bases, with 11 bases remaining between them. Germline lookup yields CDR1 SGHRS and CDR2 YFSETQ.

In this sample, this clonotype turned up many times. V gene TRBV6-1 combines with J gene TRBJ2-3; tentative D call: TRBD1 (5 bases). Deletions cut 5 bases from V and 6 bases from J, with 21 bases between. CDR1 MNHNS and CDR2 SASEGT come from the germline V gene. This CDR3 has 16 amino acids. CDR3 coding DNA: TGTGCCAGCAGTCTTCCTAGGGGCGGCGGAGCGGATACGCAGTATTTT. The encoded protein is CASSLPRGGGADTQYF.

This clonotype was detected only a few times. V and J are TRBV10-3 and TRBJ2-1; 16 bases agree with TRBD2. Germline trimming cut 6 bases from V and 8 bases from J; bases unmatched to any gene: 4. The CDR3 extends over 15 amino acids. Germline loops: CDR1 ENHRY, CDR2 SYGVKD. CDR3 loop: CAIRGTSGRVDEQFF. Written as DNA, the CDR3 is TGTGCCATCAGGGGGACTAGCGGGAGGGTTGATGAGCAGTTCTTC.

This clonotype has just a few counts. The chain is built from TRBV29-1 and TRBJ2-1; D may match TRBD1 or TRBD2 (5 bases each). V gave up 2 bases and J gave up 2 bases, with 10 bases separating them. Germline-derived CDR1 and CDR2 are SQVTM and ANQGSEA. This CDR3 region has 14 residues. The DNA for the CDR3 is TGCAGCGTTGAAACGGGGCGTCCCTACAATGAGCAGTTCTTC. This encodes CSVETGRPYNEQFF.

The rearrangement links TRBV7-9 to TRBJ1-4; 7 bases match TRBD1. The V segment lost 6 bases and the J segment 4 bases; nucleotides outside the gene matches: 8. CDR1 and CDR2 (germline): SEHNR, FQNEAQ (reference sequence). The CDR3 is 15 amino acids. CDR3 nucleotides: TGTGCCAGCAGTTTCGCTCGACAGGGTAATGAAAAACTGTTTTTT. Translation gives CASSFARQGNEKLFF.

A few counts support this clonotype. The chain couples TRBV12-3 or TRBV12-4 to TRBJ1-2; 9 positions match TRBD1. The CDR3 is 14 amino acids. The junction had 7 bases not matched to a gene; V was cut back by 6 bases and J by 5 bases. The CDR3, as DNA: TGTGCCAGCAGCCTCGGACAGGGGCCATATGGCTACACCTTC. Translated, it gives CASSLGQGPYGYTF.

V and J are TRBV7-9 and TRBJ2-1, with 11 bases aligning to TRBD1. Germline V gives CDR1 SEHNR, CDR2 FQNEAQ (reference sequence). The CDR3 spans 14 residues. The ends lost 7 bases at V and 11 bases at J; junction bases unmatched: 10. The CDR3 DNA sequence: TGTGCCAGCAACCTGGACAGGGGGCAAGGGAAGCAGTTCTTC. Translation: CASNLDRGQGKQFF.

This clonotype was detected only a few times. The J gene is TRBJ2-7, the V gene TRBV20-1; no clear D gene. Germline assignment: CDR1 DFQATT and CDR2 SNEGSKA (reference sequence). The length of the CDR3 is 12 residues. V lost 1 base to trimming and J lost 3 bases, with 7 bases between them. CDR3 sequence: CSARGNGYEQYF. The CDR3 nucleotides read TGCAGTGCTAGAGGCAATGGCTACGAGCAGTACTTC.

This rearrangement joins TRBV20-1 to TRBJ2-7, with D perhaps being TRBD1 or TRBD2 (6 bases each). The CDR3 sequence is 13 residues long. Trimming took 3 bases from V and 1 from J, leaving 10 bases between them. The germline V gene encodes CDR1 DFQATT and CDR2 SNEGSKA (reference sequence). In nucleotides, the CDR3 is TGCAGTGCTAGGATAGGGGGGTCCTACGAGCAGTACTTC. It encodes CSARIGGSYEQYF.

The CDR3 DNA sequence: TGCGCCAGCAGCCAAGAATTACGTGGGGACACTGAAGCTTTCTTT. Its translation is CASSQELRGDTEAFF. The chain combines TRBV4-1 with TRBJ1-1; D gene unclear. The CDR3 runs to 15 residues. CDR1 MGHRA and CDR2 YSYEKL come from the germline V gene. V dropped 0 bases and J dropped 3 bases, with 11 bases sitting between them.

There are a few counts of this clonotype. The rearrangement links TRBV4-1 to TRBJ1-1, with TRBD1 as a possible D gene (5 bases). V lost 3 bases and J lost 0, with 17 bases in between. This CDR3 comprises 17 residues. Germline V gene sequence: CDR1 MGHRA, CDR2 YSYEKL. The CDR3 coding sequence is TGCGCCAGCAGCCAGAAACGGGACGGTTTCATGAACACTGAAGCTTTCTTT. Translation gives CASSQKRDGFMNTEAFF.

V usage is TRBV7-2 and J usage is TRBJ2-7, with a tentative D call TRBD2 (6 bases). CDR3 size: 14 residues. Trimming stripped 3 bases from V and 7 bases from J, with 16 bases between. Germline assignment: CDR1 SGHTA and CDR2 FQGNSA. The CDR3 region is CASSLRGTSGEQYF. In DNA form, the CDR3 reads TGTGCCAGCAGCTTGCGCGGGACGTCGGGGGAGCAGTACTTC.

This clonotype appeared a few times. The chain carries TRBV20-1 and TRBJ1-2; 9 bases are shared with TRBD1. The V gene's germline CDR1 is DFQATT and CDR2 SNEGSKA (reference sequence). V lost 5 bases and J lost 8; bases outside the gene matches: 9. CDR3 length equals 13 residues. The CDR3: CSAHTGGNYGYTF. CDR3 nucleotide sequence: TGCAGTGCTCACACAGGGGGCAATTACGGCTACACCTTC.

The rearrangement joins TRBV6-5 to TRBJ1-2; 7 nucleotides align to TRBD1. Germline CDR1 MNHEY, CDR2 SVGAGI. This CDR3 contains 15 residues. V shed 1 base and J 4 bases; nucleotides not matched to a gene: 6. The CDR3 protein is CASSYLPRDSYGYTF. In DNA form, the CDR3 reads TGTGCCAGCAGTTACTTGCCACGGGACAGCTATGGCTACACCTTC.

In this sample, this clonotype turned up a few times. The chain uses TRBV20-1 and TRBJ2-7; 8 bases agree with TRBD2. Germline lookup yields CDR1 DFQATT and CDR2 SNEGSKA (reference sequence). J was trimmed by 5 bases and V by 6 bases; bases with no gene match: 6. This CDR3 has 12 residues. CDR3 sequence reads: CSALREENEQYF. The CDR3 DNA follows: TGCAGTGCGTTGCGGGAGGAGAACGAGCAGTACTTC.

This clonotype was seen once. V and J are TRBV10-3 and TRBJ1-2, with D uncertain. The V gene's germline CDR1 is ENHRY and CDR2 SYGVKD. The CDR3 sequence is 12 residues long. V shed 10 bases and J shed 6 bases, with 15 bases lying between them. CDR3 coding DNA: TGTGCCACGTCGTTTCGGGGTGATGGCTACACCTTC. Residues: CATSFRGDGYTF.

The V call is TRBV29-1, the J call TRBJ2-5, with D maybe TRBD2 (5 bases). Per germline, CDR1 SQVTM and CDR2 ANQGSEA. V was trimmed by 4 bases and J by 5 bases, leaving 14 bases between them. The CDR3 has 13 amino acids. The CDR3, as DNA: TGCAGCGTTGGAATACGGAGAGGGGAGACCCAGTACTTC. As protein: CSVGIRRGETQYF.

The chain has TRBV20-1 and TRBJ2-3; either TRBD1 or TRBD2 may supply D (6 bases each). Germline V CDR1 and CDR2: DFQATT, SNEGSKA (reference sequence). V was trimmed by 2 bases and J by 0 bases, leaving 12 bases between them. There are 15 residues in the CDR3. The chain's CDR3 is CSARSGGGSTDTQYF. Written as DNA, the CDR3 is TGCAGTGCTAGATCCGGGGGCGGGAGCACAGATACGCAGTATTTT.